This T cell receptor (beta chain) was observed in a study of chronic HIV infection and antiretroviral therapy. This CDR3 spans 15 amino acids. Germline assignment: CDR1 SGHRS and CDR2 YFSETQ. The V gene lost 0 bases and the J gene lost 5 bases, with 12 bases spanning the gap. From the 5' RACE reads, TCRdb called clonotypes with MiXCR, one entry per CDR3 protein. The sample holds more than 30,000 distinct CDR3 sequences, about 9.7% seen once. Sequenced sample: peripheral blood. V is TRBV5-1 and J is TRBJ2-1; D gene ambiguous. The source of this sequence is an adult who had HIV and had not received antiretroviral therapy, or was an uninfected healthy control (not recorded which). The CDR3 spells CASSLVRTPDNEQFF. The CDR3 nucleotides are TGCGCCAGCAGCTTGGTTCGGACGCCGGACAATGAGCAGTTCTTC.